This T cell receptor (beta chain) originates from a study of beta chain features in type 1 diabetes. The authors reverse transcribed all of the isolated RNA, so sequencing captured expressed TCRB transcripts. The method was immunoSEQ multiplex PCR; TCRdb's version includes in-frame clones alone and lacks a portion of them. The sample has about 170,000 clones; approximately 8.1% are singletons. This clone was observed a handful of times. Antigen unknown. The same CDR3 arises from other DNA sequences in this sample as well. Study-wide findings and caveats: Across all four CD4+ subsets, people with type 1 diabetes showed modestly shorter TCRB CDR3s.

What was sequenced was central memory CD4+ T cells from blood. This sequence originates from a man in his late teens or twenties with type 1 diabetes.

CDR3 sequence: CASSSGTANSPLHF. CDR3 DNA sequence: TGTGCCAGCAGCTCCGGGACAGCTAATTCACCCCTCCACTTT. This chain joins TRBV7-6 and TRBJ1-6; TRBD1 agrees at 7 bases. The junction had 3 bases not matched to a gene; V was cut back by 4 bases and J by 6 bases. This CDR3 is 14 amino acids long. Germline V gene sequence: CDR1 SGHVS, CDR2 FNYEAQ.